The 20 T cell receptor beta chains presented below share a single source sample, sequenced in a study of sequential checkpoint blockade in melanoma. Some clones are missing from TCRdb's copy, which holds only in-frame ones; the method was immunoSEQ multiplex PCR. Altogether thousands of clones are present, 20% to 25% being singletons, with the ten largest covering roughly 12%. Described treatment: randomized to nivolumab then ipilimumab (arm A) or the reverse (arm B). Source: tumor tissue (inferred from file names), taken from a patient given nivolumab and ipilimumab in sequence. Source of these receptors: a human donor with melanoma.

This clone appeared a few times. V and J are TRBV6-7 and TRBJ1-5; D gene ambiguous. TRBV6-7 is marked as an open reading frame, function uncertain. The CDR3 totals 15 residues. Trimming stripped 8 bases from V and 4 bases from J, with 18 bases between. The CDR3 loop is CASVKAKTVNQPQHF. The CDR3 nucleotides read TGTGCCAGCGTAAAGGCGAAAACCGTAAATCAGCCCCAGCATTTT.

In its sample, this clone ranks as medium-sized. The rearrangement joins TRBV4-1 to TRBJ2-5, with TRBD2 as a possible D gene (7 bases). The germline V gene has CDR1 MGHRA and CDR2 YSYEKL. V was clipped by 0 bases and J by 5 bases, with 16 bases between them. CDR3 length: 16 amino acids. This chain's CDR3 is CASSQDGTGGGETQYF. The CDR3 DNA reads TGCGCCAGCAGCCAAGATGGTACGGGGGGCGGGGAGACCCAGTACTTC.

This clone appeared a few times. The rearrangement links TRBV6-8 to TRBJ2-3; 11 bases match TRBD2. The CDR3 spans 19 residues. CDR1 and CDR2 (germline): MNHGY, SAAAGT. Losses at the gene ends were 0 bases for V and 3 bases for J; bases not matched to a gene: 11. The CDR3 sequence: CASSYSSPTSGDKTDTQYF. In DNA, the CDR3 is TGTGCCAGCAGTTACTCGAGCCCGACTAGCGGGGATAAAACAGATACGCAGTATTTT.

The table lists this clone with many counts. The genes are TRBV11-3 and TRBJ1-2; 9 positions match TRBD1. The CDR3 loop spans 15 amino acids. J was trimmed by 7 bases and V by 4 bases; bases with no gene match: 10. Germline V CDR1 and CDR2: SGHNT, YENEEA. In DNA form, the CDR3 reads TGTGCCAGCAGCTCCGGGGGACAGGGTAGAGGTGGCTACACCTTC. Its protein product is CASSSGGQGRGGYTF.

The genes are TRBV29-1 and TRBJ1-1; 9 bases agree with TRBD1. The CDR3 sequence is 15 residues long. The V and J ends lost 4 bases and 5 bases, in that order; junction bases with no gene match: 11. CDR1 is SQVTM and CDR2 is ANQGSEA in the germline V gene. The CDR3 DNA follows: TGCAGCGTTGGGGGACAGGGTGGTTTCGTAACTGAAGCTTTCTTT. This encodes CSVGGQGGFVTEAFF.

Ten or more counts support this clone. This chain links TRBV4-1 with TRBJ2-1; D may be TRBD1 (6 bases). V dropped 1 base and J dropped 0 bases, with 10 bases sitting between them. The CDR3 is made up of 16 amino acids. Germline V gene lookup returns CDR1 MGHRA and CDR2 YSYEKL. CDR3 loop: CASSQATGYSYNEQFF. CDR3 nucleotide sequence: TGCGCCAGCAGCCAAGCTACAGGGTACTCCTACAATGAGCAGTTCTTC.

The genes are TRBV23-1 and TRBJ2-2; D possibly matches TRBD1 or TRBD2 (5 bases each). TRBV23-1 is designated an ORF whose function remains uncertain. CDR3 length: 14 residues. Trimming stripped 8 bases from V and 4 bases from J, with 14 bases between. CDR3 region: CASGGGETTGELFF. The CDR3 region has the DNA TGCGCCAGCGGTGGGGGAGAGACCACCGGGGAGCTGTTTTTT.

This clone was picked up many times. The genes are TRBV11-3 and TRBJ2-5; TRBD1 aligns across 8 bases. Per germline, CDR1 SGHNT and CDR2 YENEEA. J lost 2 bases, V lost 5 bases, and 7 bases had no gene match. This CDR3 is built from 15 residues. In DNA, the CDR3 is TGTGCCAGCAGCCCAGGACAGGGAGAACAAGAGACCCAGTACTTC. Encoded protein: CASSPGQGEQETQYF.

This clone was observed a handful of times. This chain uses TRBV6-8 with TRBJ2-3; 8 bases line up with TRBD2. CDR1 MNHGY and CDR2 SAAAGT come from the germline V gene. J was trimmed by 2 bases and V by 8 bases; bases with no gene match: 15. This CDR3 contains 17 residues. CDR3 sequence (DNA): TGTGCCAGCGGCCCTCCGTTAGGCGGGGGGCCCACAGATACGCAGTATTTT. Protein: CASGPPLGGGPTDTQYF.

This clone has only a few counts. This rearrangement joins TRBV6-8 to TRBJ1-6; tentatively, D is TRBD1 (5 bases). There are 14 residues in the CDR3. Germline-derived CDR1 and CDR2 are MNHGY and SAAAGT. V was trimmed by 6 bases and J by 8 bases, leaving 14 bases between them. The CDR3: CASSSGGRDSPLHF. The CDR3 DNA sequence: TGTGCCAGCAGCTCCGGGGGTAGAGATTCACCCCTCCACTTT.

This chain connects TRBV5-1 to TRBJ1-4; TRBD1 is a possible D gene (6 bases). The CDR3 runs 15 residues. The V and J ends lost 4 bases and 4 bases respectively, with 14 bases between them. Germline V gene sequence: CDR1 SGHRS, CDR2 YFSETQ. DNA for the CDR3: TGCGCCAGCAGCCCAAGACAGGCGGGTAATGAAAAACTGTTTTTT. Its protein product is CASSPRQAGNEKLFF. The entire variable domain, with the rest obtained from reference TRBV5-1 and TRBJ1-4, is as follows: KAGVTQTPRYLIKTRGQQVTLSCSPISGHRSVSWYQQTPGQGLQFLFEYFSETQRNKGNFPGRFSGRQFSNSRSEMNVSTLELGDSALYLCASSPRQAGNEKLFFGSGTQLSVL.

V usage is TRBV23-1 and J usage is TRBJ1-3; TRBD1 agrees at 7 bases. TRBV23-1 is flagged as an ORF with uncertain function. V trimming: 6 bases; J trimming: 4 bases; junction bases outside the gene matches: 6. The CDR3 runs to 14 residues. CDR3 in DNA: TGCGCCAGCAGCCAGGGGGTGAAAGGAAACACCATATATTTT. Amino acid sequence: CASSQGVKGNTIYF.

This clone was recorded a few times. The CDR3 DNA reads as TGTGCCAGCAGTCCAGGGGGCAGGTATAATTCACCCCTCCACTTT. Translating it yields CASSPGGRYNSPLHF. The chain couples TRBV28 to TRBJ1-6; 8 nucleotides line up with TRBD1. Germline V lookup: CDR1 MDHEN, CDR2 SYDVKM. This CDR3 has 15 amino acids. The ends lost 5 bases at V and 4 bases at J; junction bases unmatched: 4.

J is TRBJ2-1 and V is TRBV28, with TRBD1 identical over 7 bases. This CDR3 region has 14 residues. The germline CDR1 and CDR2 sequences are MDHEN and SYDVKM. The V segment lost 6 bases and the J segment 2 bases; nucleotides outside the gene matches: 4. CDR3 loop: CASRRQGAYNEQFF. The CDR3 nucleotides read TGTGCCAGCAGGAGGCAGGGGGCCTACAATGAGCAGTTCTTC.

This clone was seen a single time. The V and J genes are TRBV4-1 and TRBJ2-1; no clear D gene. CDR3 length: 13 amino acids. The V end was cut by 0 bases, the J end by 6 bases, with 6 bases between. Per germline, CDR1 MGHRA and CDR2 YSYEKL. CDR3: CASSQEGGNEQFF. CDR3 nucleotide sequence: TGCGCCAGCAGCCAAGAAGGCGGCAATGAGCAGTTCTTC.

This clone was seen a few times. In DNA, the CDR3 is TGTGCCAGCCGGGGGCAGGACAGATACACCGGGGAGCTGTTTTTT. This codes for CASRGQDRYTGELFF. The V gene is TRBV6-8, the J gene TRBJ2-2, with D perhaps being TRBD1 or TRBD2 (6 bases each). CDR3 length: 15 amino acids. Between the trimmed V and J ends, which lost 8 bases and 3 bases, there was a span of 16 bases. CDR1 is MNHGY, CDR2 SAAAGT, per germline.

This clone has a handful of counts. The CDR3 loop is CASSSQPSGAYEQYF. The CDR3 DNA sequence: TGTGCCAGTAGTAGTCAGCCTAGCGGAGCCTACGAGCAGTACTTC. The rearrangement joins TRBV19 to TRBJ2-7; the match to TRBD2 covers 7 bases. Per the germline V gene, CDR1 is LNHDA and CDR2 is SQIVND (reference sequence). V gave up 4 bases and J gave up 2 bases; unmatched junction bases: 8. The CDR3 covers 15 residues.

This clone was observed a few times. The V and J genes are TRBV6-8 and TRBJ1-6; D unclear. Trimming removed 6 bases from V and 0 bases from J, with 12 bases in between. This CDR3 has 16 residues. CDR1 and CDR2 from the germline V gene are MNHGY and SAAAGT. The CDR3 reads CASSQVPYSYNSPLHF. The CDR3 DNA reads TGTGCCAGCAGCCAGGTCCCTTACTCCTATAATTCACCCCTCCACTTT.

This clone was seen repeatedly, ten times or more. The chain carries TRBV11-3 and TRBJ2-7; TRBD2 matches at 7 bases. This CDR3 has 15 amino acids. The ends lost 4 bases at V and 2 bases at J; junction bases unmatched: 8. Germline CDR1 reads SGHNT; CDR2 reads YENEEA. The DNA for the CDR3 is TGTGCCAGCAGCTCCATCCGCGGGGGTACCTACGAGCAGTACTTC. The encoded protein is CASSSIRGGTYEQYF.

The chain has TRBV7-1 and TRBJ1-6; tentative D call: TRBD1 (6 bases). TRBV7-1 is labeled an ORF, and its function is uncertain. Trimming removed 4 bases from V and 6 bases from J, with 7 bases in between. CDR3 length equals 13 residues. As DNA, the CDR3 is TGTGCCAGCAGCTTAGGGGGTAATTCACCCCTCCACTTT. Its protein product is CASSLGGNSPLHF.